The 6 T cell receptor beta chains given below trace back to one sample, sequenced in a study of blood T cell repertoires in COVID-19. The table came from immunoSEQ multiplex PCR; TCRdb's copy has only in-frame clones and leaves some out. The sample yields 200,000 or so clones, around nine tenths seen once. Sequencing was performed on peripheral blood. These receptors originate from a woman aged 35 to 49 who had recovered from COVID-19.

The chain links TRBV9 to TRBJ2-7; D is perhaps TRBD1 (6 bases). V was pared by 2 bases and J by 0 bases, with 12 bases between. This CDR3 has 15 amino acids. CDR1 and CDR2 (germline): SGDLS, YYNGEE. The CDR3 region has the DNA TGTGCCAGCAGCGTCGCGAGGGACACCTCCTACGAGCAGTACTTC. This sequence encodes CASSVARDTSYEQYF.

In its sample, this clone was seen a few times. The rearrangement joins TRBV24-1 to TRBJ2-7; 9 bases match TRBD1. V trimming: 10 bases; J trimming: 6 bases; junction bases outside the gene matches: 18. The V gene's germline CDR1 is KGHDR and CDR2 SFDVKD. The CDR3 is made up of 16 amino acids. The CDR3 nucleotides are TGTGCCACTCCGTTTTACCGGGACAGGGAGAGCGCCGAGCAGTACTTC. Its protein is CATPFYRDRESAEQYF.

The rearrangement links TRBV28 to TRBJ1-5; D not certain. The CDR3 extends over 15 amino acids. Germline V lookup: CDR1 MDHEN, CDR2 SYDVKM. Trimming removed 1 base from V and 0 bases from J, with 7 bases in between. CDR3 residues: CASSLYSFSNQPQHF. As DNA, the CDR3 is TGTGCCAGCAGTTTATACAGCTTTAGCAATCAGCCCCAGCATTTT.

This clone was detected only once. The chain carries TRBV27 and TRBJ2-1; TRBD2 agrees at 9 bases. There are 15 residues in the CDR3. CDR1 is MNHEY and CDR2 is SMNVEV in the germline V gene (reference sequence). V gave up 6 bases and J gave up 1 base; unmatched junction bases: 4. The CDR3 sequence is CASRTLAGSYNEQFF. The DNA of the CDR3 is TGTGCCAGCAGGACCCTAGCGGGATCCTACAATGAGCAGTTCTTC.

CDR3 coding DNA: TGCGCCAGCGCCTCCGAAGGAGGCTTAAGCGAGCAGTACTTC. Its translation is CASASEGGLSEQYF. V gene TRBV5-1 combines with J gene TRBJ2-7, with D possibly matching TRBD2 (5 bases). Trimming pared 7 bases from V and 6 bases from J, leaving 20 bases between. This CDR3 comprises 14 residues. Germline V gives CDR1 SGHRS, CDR2 YFSETQ.

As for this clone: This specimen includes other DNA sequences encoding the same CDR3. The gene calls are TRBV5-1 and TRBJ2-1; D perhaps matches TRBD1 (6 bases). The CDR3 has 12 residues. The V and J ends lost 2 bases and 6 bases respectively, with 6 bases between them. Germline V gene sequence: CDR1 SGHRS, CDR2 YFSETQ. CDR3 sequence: CASSLGGNEQFF. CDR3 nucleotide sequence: TGCGCCAGCAGCTTAGGGGGCAATGAGCAGTTCTTC.